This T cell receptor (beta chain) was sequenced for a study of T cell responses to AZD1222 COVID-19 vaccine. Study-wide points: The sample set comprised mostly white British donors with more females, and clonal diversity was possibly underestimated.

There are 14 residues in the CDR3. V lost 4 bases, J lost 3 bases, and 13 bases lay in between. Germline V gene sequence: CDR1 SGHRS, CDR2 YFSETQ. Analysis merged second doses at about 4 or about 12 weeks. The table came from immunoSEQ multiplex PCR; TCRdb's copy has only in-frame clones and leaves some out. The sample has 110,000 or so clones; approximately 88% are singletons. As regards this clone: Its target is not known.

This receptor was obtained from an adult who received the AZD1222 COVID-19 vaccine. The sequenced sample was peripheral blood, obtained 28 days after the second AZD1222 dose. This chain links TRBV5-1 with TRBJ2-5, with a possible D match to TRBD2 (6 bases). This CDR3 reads CASSATGSEETQYF. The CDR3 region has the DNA TGCGCCAGCAGCGCAACCGGGAGCGAAGAGACCCAGTACTTC.